This is a list of T cell receptor beta chains from one sample in a study of blood T cells in healthy people across ages. From the 5' RACE reads, TCRdb called clonotypes with MiXCR, one entry per CDR3 protein. There are over 950,000 distinct CDR3 sequences in the sample; less than 45% occur only once, and approximately 14% lies in the top ten. Input material: blood. These receptors originate from a man aged 18 to 30 in good health. The CDR3 runs from the conserved cysteine through the conserved F or W. D genes are given only for firm matches. Clone sizes are given selectively: once, few, many, or a class where the clone is expanded.

j_call cdr3_length d_call v_call clone_size cdr3_aa cdr3_nt
TRBJ1-4 16 TRBD1 TRBV12-3/TRBV12-4 NA CASSPRGGQGDKKLFF TGTGCCAGCAGTCCTAGGGGGGGACAGGGTGATAAAAAACTGTTTTTT
TRBJ2-1 14 NA TRBV5-1 NA CASKPQSGNNEQFF TGCGCCAGCAAGCCCCAATCGGGAAACAATGAGCAGTTCTTC
TRBJ1-6 16 NA TRBV7-2 few CASSFGLDHYNSPLHF TGTGCCAGCAGTTTTGGCTTGGATCACTATAATTCACCCCTCCACTTT
TRBJ2-7 15 NA TRBV20-1 NA CSARDSNRGNNEQYF TGCAGTGCTAGAGATTCCAACCGGGGCAACAATGAGCAGTACTTC
TRBJ1-4 16 NA TRBV4-2 NA CASSQGGQISREKLFF TGTGCCAGCAGCCAAGGAGGACAGATCTCACGGGAAAAACTGTTTTTT
TRBJ2-3 14 TRBD2 TRBV6-1 NA CASSTGGSPPAQYF TGTGCCAGCAGTACCGGGGGGTCACCCCCAGCGCAGTATTTT
TRBJ2-5 16 TRBD1 TRBV7-9 NA CASSSRDRGLQETQYF TGTGCCAGCAGCTCCCGGGACAGGGGGCTCCAAGAGACCCAGTACTTC
TRBJ2-1 13 NA TRBV7-9 few CASSLSGEHEQFF TGTGCCAGCAGCTTAAGTGGTGAGCATGAGCAGTTCTTC
TRBJ1-5 12 NA TRBV20-1 few CSAIDSNQPQHF TGCAGTGCTATCGATAGCAATCAGCCCCAGCATTTT
TRBJ1-2 15 NA TRBV12-3/TRBV12-4 NA CASSLFGGSSYGYTF TGTGCCAGCAGTTTATTTGGGGGCTCAAGCTATGGCTACACCTTC
TRBJ2-5 14 NA TRBV20-1 few CSAVPGVTLETQYF TGCAGTGCTGTCCCAGGGGTGACGTTGGAGACCCAGTACTTC
TRBJ1-6 17 NA TRBV12-3/TRBV12-4 NA CASSPGRGASYNSPLHF TGTGCCAGCAGCCCGGGGCGTGGGGCCTCCTATAATTCACCCCTCCACTTT
TRBJ1-5 12 NA TRBV6-6 NA CASSRADQPQHF TGTGCCAGCAGTCGGGCAGACCAGCCCCAGCATTTT
TRBJ1-4 16 NA TRBV4-1 NA CASSQERGAEDEKLFF TGCGCCAGCAGCCAAGAACGAGGGGCAGAGGATGAAAAACTGTTTTTT
TRBJ1-2 14 NA TRBV6-5 NA CASSPGKRASGYTF TGTGCCAGCAGCCCCGGGAAGCGGGCAAGTGGCTACACCTTC
TRBJ1-2 14 TRBD1 TRBV4-2 few CASSQSDRENGYTF TGTGCCAGCAGCCAGTCGGACAGGGAGAATGGCTACACCTTC
TRBJ2-7 15 NA TRBV6-6 few CASSDQTRGTYEQYF TGTGCCAGCAGTGACCAAACGCGGGGAACCTACGAGCAGTACTTC
TRBJ1-4 16 NA TRBV7-7 NA CASSFRHRATNEKLFF TGTGCCAGCAGCTTTCGACATAGGGCAACTAATGAAAAACTGTTTTTT
TRBJ2-2 13 NA TRBV19 once CASWALSTGELFF TGTGCCAGTTGGGCCCTCAGCACCGGGGAGCTGTTTTTT
TRBJ1-6 17 TRBD1 TRBV5-1 NA CASSVGQPLKGNSPLHF TGCGCCAGCAGCGTGGGACAGCCCCTAAAGGGGAATTCACCCCTCCACTTT
TRBJ2-1 14 TRBD2 TRBV12-3/TRBV12-4 many CASSERDLYNEQFF TGTGCCAGCAGCGAGCGGGACCTCTACAATGAGCAGTTCTTC
TRBJ1-2 16 TRBD1 TRBV6-5 few CASSYIGTGVRYGYTF TGTGCCAGCAGTTACATCGGGACAGGGGTCCGGTATGGCTACACCTTC
TRBJ2-7 14 TRBD2 TRBV12-3/TRBV12-4 NA CASSFWTSGQKRYF TGTGCCAGCAGTTTCTGGACTAGCGGACAGAAGCGGTACTTC
TRBJ2-5 14 NA TRBV15 NA CATSRDLSEETQYF TGTGCCACCAGCAGAGATCTATCGGAAGAGACCCAGTACTTC
TRBJ1-2 13 NA TRBV19 NA CASSTPGIYGYTF TGTGCCAGTAGTACGCCGGGGATCTATGGCTACACCTTC
TRBJ2-2 15 TRBD2 TRBV28 NA CASSSLAGGPGELFF TGTGCCAGCAGTTCACTAGCGGGGGGGCCCGGGGAGCTGTTTTTT